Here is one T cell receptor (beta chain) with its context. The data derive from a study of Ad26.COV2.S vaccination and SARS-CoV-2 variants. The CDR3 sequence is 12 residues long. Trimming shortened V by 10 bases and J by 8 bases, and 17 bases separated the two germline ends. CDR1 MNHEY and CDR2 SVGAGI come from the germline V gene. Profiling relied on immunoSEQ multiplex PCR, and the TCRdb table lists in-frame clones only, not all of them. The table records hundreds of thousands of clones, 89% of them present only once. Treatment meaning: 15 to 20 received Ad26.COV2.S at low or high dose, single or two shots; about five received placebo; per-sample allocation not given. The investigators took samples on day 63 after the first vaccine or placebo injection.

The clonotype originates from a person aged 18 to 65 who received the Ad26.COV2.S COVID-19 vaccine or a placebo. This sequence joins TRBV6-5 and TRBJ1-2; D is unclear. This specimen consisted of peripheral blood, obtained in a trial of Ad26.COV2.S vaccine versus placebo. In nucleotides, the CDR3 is TGTGCCACCAGGCGGGAGGCGCGAGGCTACACCTTC. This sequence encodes CATRREARGYTF.